These 17 T cell receptor beta chains originate from one sample sequenced in a study of shared clonotypes between healthy human individuals. Assay: immunoSEQ multiplex PCR; the TCRdb copy retains only in-frame clones and omits some. The sample carries fewer than 850,000 clones, 72% recorded once. Material for sequencing was memory CD4+ T cells sorted from blood. Subset specified: CD45RA-negative fraction. All receptors come from a woman in her 30s in good health.

V gene TRBV5-1 combines with J gene TRBJ2-2, with 9 nucleotides matching TRBD1. V lost 5 bases to trimming and J lost 1 base; unmatched junction nucleotides: 6. Germline V lookup: CDR1 SGHRS, CDR2 YFSETQ. This CDR3 is built from 16 residues. The CDR3 nucleotides read TGCGCCAGCAGGATTGGGGGACAGGGGAACACCGGGGAGCTGTTTTTT. Protein product: CASRIGGQGNTGELFF.

Of note for this clone: One base away lies a much larger clone, so this may be a sequencing read error. The gene calls are TRBV7-9 and TRBJ1-5; D gene uncertain. The ends were cut back, 3 bases at V and 5 bases at J, with 8 bases in the middle. Germline-derived CDR1 and CDR2 are SEHNR and FQNEAQ (reference sequence). The CDR3 spans 13 residues. Here the CDR3 DNA reads TGTGCCAGCAGCTTTCAAGGAGATCAGCCCCAGCATTTT. This sequence encodes CASSFQGDQPQHF. The variable domain in full, with the rest retrieved from reference TRBV7-9 and TRBJ1-5, is DTGVSQNPRHKITKRGQNVTFRCDPISEHNRLYWYRQTLGQGPEFLTYFQNEAQLEKSRLLSDRFSAERPKGSFSTLEIQRTEQGDSAMYLCASSFQGDQPQHFGDGTRLSIL.

Points on this clone: This same CDR3 is encoded by further DNA sequences in the sample. This sequence joins TRBV5-1 and TRBJ1-4, with TRBD1 identical over 7 bases. This CDR3 contains 17 residues. The germline CDR1 and CDR2 sequences are SGHRS and YFSETQ. V trimming: 0 bases; J trimming: 8 bases; junction bases outside the gene matches: 13. CDR3 nucleotide sequence: TGCGCCAGCAGCTTGGCACAGGGGCCGAGACGGGGGGAAAAACTGTTTTTT. Encoded protein: CASSLAQGPRRGEKLFF.

This sequence joins TRBV11-3 and TRBJ2-1; D possibly corresponds to TRBD1 (6 bases). Trimming removed 5 bases from V and 7 bases from J, with 15 bases in between. The CDR3 has 14 residues. CDR1 SGHNT and CDR2 YENEEA come from the germline V gene. CDR3 amino acids: CASSPRRGGNEQFF. CDR3 in DNA: TGTGCCAGCAGCCCCCGGAGAGGGGGTAATGAGCAGTTCTTC.

V and J are TRBV5-1 and TRBJ2-3, with unresolved D. Germline V CDR1 and CDR2: SGHRS, YFSETQ. The CDR3 totals 15 residues. V was pared by 0 bases and J by 0 bases, with 8 bases between. The CDR3 protein is CASSLGVASTDTQYF. The CDR3 DNA is TGCGCCAGCAGCTTGGGAGTGGCTAGCACAGATACGCAGTATTTT.

The count of this clone is one. The V and J genes are TRBV5-4 and TRBJ1-4; no definite D call. This CDR3 is built from 15 residues. Trimming took off 0 bases at V and 6 bases at J, with 12 bases between the two ends. Germline V gene data show CDR1 as SGHNT and CDR2 as YYREEE (reference sequence). The DNA for the CDR3 is TGTGCCAGCAGCTTGGGTGGCGGGTCTGATGAAAAACTGTTTTTT. Its translation is CASSLGGGSDEKLFF.

The chain is built from TRBV5-1 and TRBJ2-4, with TRBD1 identical over 11 bases. This CDR3 is built from 16 residues. The J segment lost 5 bases and the V segment lost 4 bases, leaving 8 bases of the junction unmatched. Germline values: CDR1 SGHRS, CDR2 YFSETQ. The chain's CDR3 is CASSTGTGGSQNIQYF. CDR3 nucleotides: TGCGCCAGCAGCACCGGGACAGGGGGGTCCCAAAACATTCAGTACTTC.

This clone was detected many times. This sample includes further DNA sequences coding for the same CDR3. The V call is TRBV7-9, the J call TRBJ2-7; 9 bases match TRBD2. The V gene's germline CDR1 is SEHNR and CDR2 FQNEAQ (reference sequence). The CDR3 extends over 14 amino acids. V was clipped by 3 bases and J by 3 bases; unmatched bases: 3. CDR3 nucleotides: TGTGCCAGCAGCTTTTTGACTAGCGGCTACGAGCAGTACTTC. Translated: CASSFLTSGYEQYF.

The rearrangement joins TRBV6-4 to TRBJ1-1; TRBD1 is a possible D gene (5 bases). Germline values: CDR1 MRHNA, CDR2 SNTAGT. The CDR3 extends over 14 amino acids. Deletions cut 4 bases from V and 1 base from J, with 10 bases between. The CDR3 region is CASSVNQGNTEAFF. CDR3 nucleotide sequence: TGTGCCAGCAGTGTCAACCAGGGGAACACTGAAGCTTTCTTT.

CDR3 amino acids: CASSMQQGLTDTQYF. CDR3 nucleotide sequence: TGTGCCAGTAGTATGCAGCAGGGGCTCACAGATACGCAGTATTTT. This chain uses TRBV19 with TRBJ2-3, with a weak D call TRBD1 (6 bases). V lost 3 bases and J lost 2, with 12 bases in between. Germline CDR1 reads LNHDA; CDR2 reads SQIVND (reference sequence). CDR3 length: 15 amino acids.

The V call is TRBV7-2, the J call TRBJ2-3, with 8 bases identical to TRBD2. CDR3 length: 14 amino acids. The junction had 7 bases not matched to a gene; V was cut back by 8 bases and J by 3 bases. Germline assignment: CDR1 SGHTA and CDR2 FQGNSA. CDR3 bases: TGTGCCAGCCTGGGACTAGAGGGTACAGATACGCAGTATTTT. Translation gives CASLGLEGTDTQYF.

This clone was seen a single time. The J gene is TRBJ2-2, the V gene TRBV7-6, with 10 positions matching TRBD1. Germline-derived CDR1 and CDR2 are SGHVS and FNYEAQ. This CDR3 has 15 residues. V shed 5 bases, J shed 4 bases, and the junction held 4 bases outside the gene matches. Here the CDR3 DNA reads TGTGCCAGCAGCCGCGGACAGGGGGGCACCGGGGAGCTGTTTTTT. Translated: CASSRGQGGTGELFF.

This clone was seen just once. The gene calls are TRBV7-6 and TRBJ2-7, with D perhaps TRBD1 (7 bases). The CDR3 is 14 residues long. CDR1 is SGHVS, CDR2 FNYEAQ, per germline. V gave up 5 bases and J gave up 3 bases, with 14 bases separating them. CDR3 coding DNA: TGTGCCAGCAGCCAGAGACAGGGAGGCTACGAGCAGTACTTC. It codes for CASSQRQGGYEQYF.

The J gene is TRBJ1-1, the V gene TRBV12-2; the DNA was not used to check the table's D call, TRBD1. TRBV12-2 is a listed pseudogene. The CDR3 loop spans 17 amino acids. The CDR3 coding sequence is TGTGCAAGTCGCTTTCTCTCCCGACAAACGCGGAACACTGAAGCTTTCTTT. The encoded protein is CASRFLSRQTRNTEAFF.

CDR3 DNA: TGCGCCAGCAGCCAAGATATGGTGGCCTCTGGCTACACCTTC. Amino acid sequence: CASSQDMVASGYTF. The V gene is TRBV4-1, the J gene TRBJ1-2; D remains ambiguous. The germline V gene has CDR1 MGHRA and CDR2 YSYEKL. This CDR3 has 14 residues. V gave up 0 bases and J gave up 7 bases, with 12 bases separating them.

This clone appeared a few times. CDR3 nucleotide sequence: TGCGCCAGTGGGGGGGAGACCCAGTACTTC. Its translation: CASGGETQYF. The chain carries TRBV10-1 and TRBJ2-5; possibly TRBD2 for D (6 bases). Trimming removed 9 bases at V and 5 bases at J, with 7 bases between. The germline V gene has CDR1 WNHNN and CDR2 SYGVQD (reference sequence). The CDR3 is 10 residues long.

The chain recombines TRBV5-1 with TRBJ2-1; 8 bases align to TRBD2. The CDR3 totals 16 residues. V lost 4 bases, J lost 7 bases, and 13 bases stayed unmatched. In germline, CDR1 is SGHRS, CDR2 YFSETQ. The CDR3: CASSPLAGSTLNEQFF. In DNA form, the CDR3 reads TGCGCCAGCAGCCCGCTAGCGGGTTCGACCCTAAATGAGCAGTTCTTC. Using reference TRBV5-1 and TRBJ2-1 for the parts outside the CDR3, the full variable domain is KAGVTQTPRYLIKTRGQQVTLSCSPISGHRSVSWYQQTPGQGLQFLFEYFSETQRNKGNFPGRFSGRQFSNSRSEMNVSTLELGDSALYLCASSPLAGSTLNEQFFGPGTRLTVL.